The TCR beta chain under discussion was sequenced for a study of shared clonotypes between healthy human individuals. Worth noting for this clone: Its specificity is unknown. The identical CDR3 is also encoded by other nucleotide sequences in the sample.

Study-level results: Among the subsets, naive ones generally showed larger estimated richness than memory ones.

Sorted-subset replicate PCR reactions contained 200 to 250 ng DNA, corresponding to tens of thousands of T cell genomes. Only in-frame clones appear in the TCRdb table, and some are missing; sequencing was by immunoSEQ multiplex PCR. The top ten clones hold 1.5% to 2% of a sample with hundreds of thousands of clones, around 74% of them seen once. Germline assignment: CDR1 MNHEY and CDR2 SMNVEV (reference sequence). The CDR3 is made up of 12 amino acids. V dropped 3 bases and J dropped 3 bases, with 2 bases sitting between them. Donors, healthy HIV-negative adults, lacked recent acute infections or vaccinations.

This receptor was taken from a woman aged 25 to 39 in good health. The chain combines TRBV27 with TRBJ2-2, with D unresolved. Material for sequencing was memory CD4+ T cells sorted from blood. The subset is: CD45RA-negative fraction. For the CDR3, the DNA is TGTGCCAGCAGTTTGTACACCGGGGAGCTGTTTTTT. Translating it yields CASSLYTGELFF.